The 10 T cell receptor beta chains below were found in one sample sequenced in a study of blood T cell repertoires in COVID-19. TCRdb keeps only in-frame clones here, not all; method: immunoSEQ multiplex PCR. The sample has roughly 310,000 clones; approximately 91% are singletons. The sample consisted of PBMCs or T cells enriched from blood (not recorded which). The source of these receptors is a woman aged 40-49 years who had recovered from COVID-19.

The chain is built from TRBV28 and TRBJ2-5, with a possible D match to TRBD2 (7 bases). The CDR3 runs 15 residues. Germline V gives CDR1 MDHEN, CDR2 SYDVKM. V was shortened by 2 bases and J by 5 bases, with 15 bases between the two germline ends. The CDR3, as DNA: TGTGCCAGCAGTTTAATAGGGGGGGGGATCGAGACCCAGTACTTC. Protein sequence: CASSLIGGGIETQYF.

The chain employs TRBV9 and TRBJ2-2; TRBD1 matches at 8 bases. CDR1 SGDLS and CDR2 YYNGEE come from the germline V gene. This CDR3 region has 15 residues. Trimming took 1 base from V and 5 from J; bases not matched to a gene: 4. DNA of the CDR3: TGTGCCAGCAGCGTACAAGACAGGGGAACCGGGGAGCTGTTTTTT. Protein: CASSVQDRGTGELFF. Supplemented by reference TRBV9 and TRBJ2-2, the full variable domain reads DSGVTQTPKHLITATGQRVTLRCSPRSGDLSVYWYQQSLDQGLQFLIQYYNGEERAKGNILERFSAQQFPDLHSELNLSSLELGDSALYFCASSVQDRGTGELFFGEGSRLTVL.

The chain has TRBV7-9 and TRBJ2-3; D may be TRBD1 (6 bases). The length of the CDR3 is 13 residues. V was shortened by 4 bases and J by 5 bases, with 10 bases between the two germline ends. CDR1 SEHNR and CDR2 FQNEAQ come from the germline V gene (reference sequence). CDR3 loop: CASSSRGGDTQYF. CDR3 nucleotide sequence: TGTGCCAGCAGCTCCAGGGGCGGAGATACGCAGTATTTT. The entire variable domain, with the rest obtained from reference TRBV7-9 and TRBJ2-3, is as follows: DTGVSQNPRHKITKRGQNVTFRCDPISEHNRLYWYRQTLGQGPEFLTYFQNEAQLEKSRLLSDRFSAERPKGSFSTLEIQRTEQGDSAMYLCASSSRGGDTQYFGPGTRLTVL.

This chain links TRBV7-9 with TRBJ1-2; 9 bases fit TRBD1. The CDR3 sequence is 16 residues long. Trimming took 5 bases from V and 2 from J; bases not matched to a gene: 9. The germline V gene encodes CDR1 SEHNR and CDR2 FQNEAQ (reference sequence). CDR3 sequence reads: CASSGRGQGLNYGYTF. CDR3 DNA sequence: TGTGCCAGCAGCGGGAGGGGACAGGGCCTAAACTATGGCTACACCTTC.

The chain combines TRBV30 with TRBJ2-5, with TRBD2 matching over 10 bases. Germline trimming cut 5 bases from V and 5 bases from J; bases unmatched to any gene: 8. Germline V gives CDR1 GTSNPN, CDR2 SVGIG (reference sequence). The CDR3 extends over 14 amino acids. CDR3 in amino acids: CAWGMGLAMETQYF. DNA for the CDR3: TGTGCCTGGGGGATGGGACTAGCGATGGAGACCCAGTACTTC.

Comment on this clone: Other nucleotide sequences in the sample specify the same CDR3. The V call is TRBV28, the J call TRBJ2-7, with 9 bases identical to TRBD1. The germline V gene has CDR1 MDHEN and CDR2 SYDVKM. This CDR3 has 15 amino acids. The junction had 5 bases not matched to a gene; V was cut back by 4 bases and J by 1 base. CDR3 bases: TGTGCCAGCAGTTCACAGGGGGCTGGATCCTACGAGCAGTACTTC. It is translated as CASSSQGAGSYEQYF.

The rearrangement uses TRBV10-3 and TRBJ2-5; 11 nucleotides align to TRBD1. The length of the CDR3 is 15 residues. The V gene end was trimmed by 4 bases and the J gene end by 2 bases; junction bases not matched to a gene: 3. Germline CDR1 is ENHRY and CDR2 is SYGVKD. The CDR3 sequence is CAISGGTGGQETQYF. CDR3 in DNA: TGTGCCATCAGTGGAGGGACAGGGGGTCAAGAGACCCAGTACTTC.

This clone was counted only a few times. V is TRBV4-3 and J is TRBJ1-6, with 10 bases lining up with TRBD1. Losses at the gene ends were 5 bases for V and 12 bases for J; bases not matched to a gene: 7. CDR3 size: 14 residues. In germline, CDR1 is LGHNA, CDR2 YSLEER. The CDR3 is CASSYGQGEGPLHF. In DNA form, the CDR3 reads TGCGCCAGCAGCTACGGACAGGGGGAAGGACCCCTCCACTTT.

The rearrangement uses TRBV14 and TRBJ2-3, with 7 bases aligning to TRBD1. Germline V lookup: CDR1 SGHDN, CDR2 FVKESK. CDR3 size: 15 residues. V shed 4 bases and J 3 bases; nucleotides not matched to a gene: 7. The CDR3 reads CASSPTDRWTDTQYF. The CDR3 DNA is TGTGCCAGCAGCCCGACGGACAGGTGGACAGATACGCAGTATTTT.

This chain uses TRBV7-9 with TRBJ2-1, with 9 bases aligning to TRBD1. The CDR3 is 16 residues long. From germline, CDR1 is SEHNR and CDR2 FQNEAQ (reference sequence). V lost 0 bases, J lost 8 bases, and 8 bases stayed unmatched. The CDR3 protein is CASSLAFGQGSDEQFF. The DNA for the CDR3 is TGTGCCAGCAGCTTAGCTTTTGGACAGGGGTCTGATGAGCAGTTCTTC.